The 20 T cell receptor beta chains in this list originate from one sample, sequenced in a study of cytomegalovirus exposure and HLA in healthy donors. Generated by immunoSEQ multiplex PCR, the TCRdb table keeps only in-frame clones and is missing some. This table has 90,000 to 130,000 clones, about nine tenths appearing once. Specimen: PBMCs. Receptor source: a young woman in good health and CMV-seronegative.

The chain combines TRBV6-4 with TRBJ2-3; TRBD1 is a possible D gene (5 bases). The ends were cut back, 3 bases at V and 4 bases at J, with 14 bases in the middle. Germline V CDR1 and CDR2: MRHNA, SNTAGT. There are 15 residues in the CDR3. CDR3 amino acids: CASSEGEGAADTQYF. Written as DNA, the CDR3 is TGTGCCAGCAGTGAGGGCGAAGGGGCGGCAGATACGCAGTATTTT.

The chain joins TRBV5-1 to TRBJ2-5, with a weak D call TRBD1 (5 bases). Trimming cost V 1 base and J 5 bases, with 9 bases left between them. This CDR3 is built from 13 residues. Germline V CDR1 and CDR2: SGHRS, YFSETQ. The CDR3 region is CASSLTGRETQYF. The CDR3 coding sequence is TGCGCCAGCAGCTTGACAGGCCGGGAGACCCAGTACTTC.

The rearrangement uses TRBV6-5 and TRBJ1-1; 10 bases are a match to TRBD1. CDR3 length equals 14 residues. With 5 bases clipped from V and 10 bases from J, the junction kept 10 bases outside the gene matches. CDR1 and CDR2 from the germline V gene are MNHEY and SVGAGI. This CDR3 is CASSLSDRGGRAFF. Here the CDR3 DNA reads TGTGCCAGCAGTCTGTCGGACAGGGGGGGTAGAGCTTTCTTT.

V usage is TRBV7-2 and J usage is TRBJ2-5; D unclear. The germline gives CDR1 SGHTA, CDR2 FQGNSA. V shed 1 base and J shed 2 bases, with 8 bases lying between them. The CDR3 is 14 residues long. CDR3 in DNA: TGTGCCAGCAGCTTAGGGGCAGTTCAAGAGACCCAGTACTTC. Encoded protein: CASSLGAVQETQYF. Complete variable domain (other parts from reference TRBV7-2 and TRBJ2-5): GAGVSQSPSNKVTEKGKDVELRCDPISGHTALYWYRQSLGQGLEFLIYFQGNSAPDKSGLPSDRFSAERTGGSVSTLTIQRTQQEDSAVYLCASSLGAVQETQYFGPGTRLLVL.

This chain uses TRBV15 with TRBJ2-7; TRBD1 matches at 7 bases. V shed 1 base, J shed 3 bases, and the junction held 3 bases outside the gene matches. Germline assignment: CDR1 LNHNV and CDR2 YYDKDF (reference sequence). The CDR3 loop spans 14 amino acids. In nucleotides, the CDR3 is TGTGCCACCAGCAGAGGACACAGGGGCTACGAGCAGTACTTC. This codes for CATSRGHRGYEQYF.

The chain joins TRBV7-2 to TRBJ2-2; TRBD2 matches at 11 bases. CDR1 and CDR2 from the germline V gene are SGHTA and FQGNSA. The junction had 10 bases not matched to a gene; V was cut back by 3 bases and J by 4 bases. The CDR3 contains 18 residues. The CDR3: CASSFSSGRPSFTGELFF. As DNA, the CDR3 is TGTGCCAGCAGCTTCTCTAGCGGGAGGCCGTCCTTCACCGGGGAGCTGTTTTTT. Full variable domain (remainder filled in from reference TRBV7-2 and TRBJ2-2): GAGVSQSPSNKVTEKGKDVELRCDPISGHTALYWYRQSLGQGLEFLIYFQGNSAPDKSGLPSDRFSAERTGGSVSTLTIQRTQQEDSAVYLCASSFSSGRPSFTGELFFGEGSRLTVL.

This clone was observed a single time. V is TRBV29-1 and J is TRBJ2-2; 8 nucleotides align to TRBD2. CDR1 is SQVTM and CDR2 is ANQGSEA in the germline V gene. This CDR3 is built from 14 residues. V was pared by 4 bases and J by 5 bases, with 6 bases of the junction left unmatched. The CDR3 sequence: CSVVRGGLTGELFF. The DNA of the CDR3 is TGCAGCGTTGTCCGGGGGGGTCTTACCGGGGAGCTGTTTTTT.

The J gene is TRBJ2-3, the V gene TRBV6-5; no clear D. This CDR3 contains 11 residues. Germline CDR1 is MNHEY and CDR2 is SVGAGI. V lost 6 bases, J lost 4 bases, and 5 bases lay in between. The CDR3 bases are TGTGCCAGCAGCCTTTCAGATACGCAGTATTTT. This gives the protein CASSLSDTQYF.

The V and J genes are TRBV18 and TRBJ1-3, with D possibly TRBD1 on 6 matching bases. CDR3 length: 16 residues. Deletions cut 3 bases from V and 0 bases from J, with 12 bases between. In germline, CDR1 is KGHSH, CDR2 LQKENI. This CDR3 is CASSPYRDNSGNTIYF. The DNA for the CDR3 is TGTGCCAGCTCACCCTATAGGGACAACTCTGGAAACACCATATATTTT. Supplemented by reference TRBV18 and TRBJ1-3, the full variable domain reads NAGVMQNPRHLVRRRGQEARLRCSPMKGHSHVYWYRQLPEEGLKFMVYLQKENIIDESGMPKERFSAEFPKEGPSILRIQQVVRGDSAAYFCASSPYRDNSGNTIYFGEGSWLTVV.

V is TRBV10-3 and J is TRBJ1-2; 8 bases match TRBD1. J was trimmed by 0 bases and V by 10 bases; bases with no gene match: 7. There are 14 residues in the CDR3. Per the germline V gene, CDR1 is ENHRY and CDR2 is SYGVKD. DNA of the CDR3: TGTGCCACCGGTGGGACAGGCCCTAACTATGGCTACACCTTC. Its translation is CATGGTGPNYGYTF.

The CDR3 loop is CASSTQGSSTLRYGYTF. The DNA for the CDR3 is TGTGCCAGTAGTACCCAGGGCAGCTCGACGCTTCGCTATGGCTACACCTTC. The rearrangement joins TRBV19 to TRBJ1-2; D might be TRBD1 (5 bases). V gave up 4 bases and J gave up 4 bases, with 22 bases separating them. The CDR3 extends over 17 amino acids. Germline V gene sequence: CDR1 LNHDA, CDR2 SQIVND (reference sequence).

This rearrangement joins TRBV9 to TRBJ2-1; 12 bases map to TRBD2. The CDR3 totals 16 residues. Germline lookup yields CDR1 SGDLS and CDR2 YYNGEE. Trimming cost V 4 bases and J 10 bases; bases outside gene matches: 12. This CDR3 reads CASSTDPSGGAGEQFF. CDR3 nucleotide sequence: TGTGCCAGCAGCACAGACCCTAGCGGGGGGGCCGGAGAGCAGTTCTTC.

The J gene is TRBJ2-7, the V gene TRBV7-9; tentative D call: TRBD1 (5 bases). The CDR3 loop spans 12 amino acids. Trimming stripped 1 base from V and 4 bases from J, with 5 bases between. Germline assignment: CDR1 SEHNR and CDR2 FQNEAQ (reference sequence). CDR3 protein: CASSLGQYEQYF. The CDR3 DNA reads TGTGCCAGCAGCTTAGGACAGTACGAGCAGTACTTC.

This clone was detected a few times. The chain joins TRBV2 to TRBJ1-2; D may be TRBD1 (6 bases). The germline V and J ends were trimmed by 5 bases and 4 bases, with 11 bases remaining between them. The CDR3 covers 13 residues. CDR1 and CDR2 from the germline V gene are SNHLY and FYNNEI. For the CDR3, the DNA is TGTGCCAGCAGTTCAGGGGTAGTCTATGGCTACACCTTC. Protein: CASSSGVVYGYTF. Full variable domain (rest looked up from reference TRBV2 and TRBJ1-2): EPEVTQTPSHQVTQMGQEVILRCVPISNHLYFYWYRQILGQKVEFLVSFYNNEISEKSEIFDDQFSVERPDGSNFTLKIRSTKLEDSAMYFCASSSGVVYGYTFGSGTRLTVV.

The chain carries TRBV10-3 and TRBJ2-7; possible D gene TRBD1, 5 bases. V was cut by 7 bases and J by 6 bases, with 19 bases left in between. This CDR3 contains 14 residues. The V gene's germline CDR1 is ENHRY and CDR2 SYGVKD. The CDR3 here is CAITGSQGRSEQYF. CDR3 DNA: TGTGCCATCACTGGTTCTCAGGGAAGATCCGAGCAGTACTTC.

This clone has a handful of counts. The CDR3 DNA is TGTGCCAGCAGTTACTCTTTGGACACGGCCTCGGGTGAGCAGTTCTTC. Its translation: CASSYSLDTASGEQFF. This sequence joins TRBV6-5 and TRBJ2-1; maybe TRBD1 (5 bases). V gave up 0 bases and J gave up 9 bases, with 18 bases separating them. The CDR3 sequence is 16 residues long. CDR1 MNHEY and CDR2 SVGAGI come from the germline V gene.

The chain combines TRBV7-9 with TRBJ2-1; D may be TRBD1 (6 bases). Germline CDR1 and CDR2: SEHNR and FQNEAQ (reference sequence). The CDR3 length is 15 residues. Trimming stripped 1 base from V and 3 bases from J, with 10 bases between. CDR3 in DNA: TGTGCCAGCAGCTTAGGTTGGGGGCTCTACAATGAGCAGTTCTTC. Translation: CASSLGWGLYNEQFF.

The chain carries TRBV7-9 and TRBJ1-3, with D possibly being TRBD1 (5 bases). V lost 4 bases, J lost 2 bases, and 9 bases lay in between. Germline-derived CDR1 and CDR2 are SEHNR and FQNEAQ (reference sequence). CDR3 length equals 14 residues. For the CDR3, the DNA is TGTGCCAGCAGCTCTCAGGGTACTGGAAACACCATATATTTT. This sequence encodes CASSSQGTGNTIYF.

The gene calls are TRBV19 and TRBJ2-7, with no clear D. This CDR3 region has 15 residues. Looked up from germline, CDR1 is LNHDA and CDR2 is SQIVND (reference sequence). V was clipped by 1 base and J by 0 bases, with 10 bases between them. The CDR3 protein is CASSIGSLSSYEQYF. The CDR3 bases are TGTGCCAGTAGTATAGGGAGCCTTTCCTCCTACGAGCAGTACTTC. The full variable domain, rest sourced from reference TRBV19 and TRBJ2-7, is DGGITQSPKYLFRKEGQNVTLSCEQNLNHDAMYWYRQDPGQGLRLIYYSQIVNDFQKGDIAEGYSVSREKKESFPLTVTSAQKNPTAFYLCASSIGSLSSYEQYFGPGTRLTVT.

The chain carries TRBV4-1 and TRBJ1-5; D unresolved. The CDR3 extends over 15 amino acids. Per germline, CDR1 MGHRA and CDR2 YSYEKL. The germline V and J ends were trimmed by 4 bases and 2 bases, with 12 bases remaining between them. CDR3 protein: CASSLLAVGNQPQHF. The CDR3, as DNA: TGCGCCAGCAGCCTTTTAGCAGTTGGCAATCAGCCCCAGCATTTT.